The 18 T cell receptor beta chains below were found in one sample sequenced in a study of CD8+CD57+ T cells in acquired aplastic anemia. Patients chosen for sequencing had CD8+CD57+ cells that had expanded, as shown by flow cytometry. Genomic DNA, the template, was used for profiling of the TCR beta VDJ and CDR3. TCRdb redid the calling of the reads with MiXCR, one entry per CDR3 protein. The data contain 150,000 to 200,000 distinct CDR3 sequences, approximately 48% of them singletons. Source material: sorted CD4+, CD8+, or CD8+CD57+ T cells (not recorded which) from PBMCs. Receptors were obtained from a human donor with aplastic anemia.

This clonotype showed up just a few times. The V gene is TRBV18, the J gene TRBJ2-5, with D unclear. The CDR3 covers 13 residues. Trimming took 2 bases from V and 5 from J, leaving 9 bases between them. CDR1 and CDR2 (germline): KGHSH, LQKENI. The CDR3 nucleotides read TGTGCCAGCTCACCAAAACGAGGCGAGACCCAGTACTTC. Residues: CASSPKRGETQYF.

This clonotype was seen at least ten times. This CDR3 reads CSARGLAGDGEQFF. CDR3 sequence (DNA): TGCAGTGCCCGGGGACTAGCGGGAGATGGTGAGCAGTTCTTC. The chain couples TRBV20-1 to TRBJ2-1, with TRBD2 matching 14 bases. J gave up 9 bases and V 6 bases, and 7 bases lay outside the gene matches. Germline V gene sequence: CDR1 DFQATT, CDR2 SNEGSKA (reference sequence). CDR3 length equals 14 residues.

The chain combines TRBV24-1 with TRBJ1-5, with TRBD1 as a possible D gene (5 bases). CDR3 size: 16 residues. Per germline, CDR1 KGHDR and CDR2 SFDVKD. Trimming stripped 11 bases from V and 7 bases from J, with 26 bases between. In nucleotides, the CDR3 is TGTGCCAGTAGTCTCCAGGATGCGGGACCCCAGCAGCCCCAGCATTTT. It translates to CASSLQDAGPQQPQHF.

This chain joins TRBV28 and TRBJ1-4, with a possible D match to TRBD1 (6 bases). The CDR3 is 17 amino acids. Trimming stripped 5 bases from V and 1 base from J, with 17 bases between. Germline CDR1 is MDHEN and CDR2 is SYDVKM. The CDR3 protein is CASSPPGPGVTNEKLFF. In DNA form, the CDR3 reads TGTGCCAGCAGTCCGCCGGGCCCAGGGGTAACTAATGAAAAACTGTTTTTT. The entire variable domain, with the rest obtained from reference TRBV28 and TRBJ1-4, is as follows: DVKVTQSSRYLVKRTGEKVFLECVQDMDHENMFWYRQDPGLGLRLIYFSYDVKMKEKGDIPEGYSVSREKKERFSLILESASTNQTSMYLCASSPPGPGVTNEKLFFGSGTQLSVL.

This chain links TRBV29-1 with TRBJ1-2; no definite D call. The CDR3 contains 12 residues. V gave up 2 bases and J gave up 3 bases, with 7 bases separating them. From germline, CDR1 is SQVTM and CDR2 ANQGSEA. The CDR3 nucleotides are TGCAGCGTTGAAAGGCAGGACTATGGCTACACCTTC. Its protein product is CSVERQDYGYTF.

The genes are TRBV29-1 and TRBJ2-7; D possibly corresponds to TRBD1 (6 bases). V was shortened by 3 bases and J by 4 bases, with 10 bases between the two germline ends. This CDR3 is 12 amino acids long. Germline V gives CDR1 SQVTM, CDR2 ANQGSEA. The CDR3 DNA follows: TGCAGCGTTGATTCACAGGGTTACGAGCAGTACTTC. Its protein product is CSVDSQGYEQYF.

V and J are TRBV20-1 and TRBJ2-1; TRBD2 might be the D (7 bases). CDR1 and CDR2 (germline): DFQATT, SNEGSKA (reference sequence). The CDR3 covers 16 residues. V shed 0 bases and J shed 6 bases, with 18 bases lying between them. Here the CDR3 reads CSARDLAGADLNEQFF. The DNA of the CDR3 is TGCAGTGCTAGAGATCTTGCGGGGGCCGATCTCAATGAGCAGTTCTTC.

The rearrangement joins TRBV2 to TRBJ2-3, with D tentatively TRBD1 (5 bases). The CDR3 is made up of 15 amino acids. The ends were cut back, 2 bases at V and 3 bases at J, with 12 bases in the middle. Germline CDR1 SNHLY, CDR2 FYNNEI. The CDR3 reads CASSEMATVTDTQYF. DNA for the CDR3: TGTGCCAGCAGTGAAATGGCGACAGTTACAGATACGCAGTATTTT.

This rearrangement joins TRBV11-1 to TRBJ2-3; D possibly corresponds to TRBD1 (6 bases). The CDR3 spans 15 residues. Germline V gene data show CDR1 as SGHAT and CDR2 as FQDESV (reference sequence). V lost 1 base and J lost 2, with 10 bases in between. CDR3 sequence: CASSLDGQPTDTQYF. CDR3 coding DNA: TGTGCCAGCAGCTTAGACGGACAGCCCACAGATACGCAGTATTTT.

This clonotype was seen many times. This chain uses TRBV9 with TRBJ1-2, with a tentative D call TRBD1 (5 bases). This CDR3 is 13 amino acids long. The ends were cut back, 0 bases at V and 4 bases at J, with 7 bases in the middle. The V gene's germline CDR1 is SGDLS and CDR2 YYNGEE. This CDR3 is CASSVGQLYGYTF. CDR3 DNA sequence: TGTGCCAGCAGCGTAGGACAGCTCTATGGCTACACCTTC.

This clonotype was seen repeatedly, ten times or more. The gene calls are TRBV19 and TRBJ2-7; tentatively, D is TRBD2 (6 bases). Per germline, CDR1 LNHDA and CDR2 SQIVND (reference sequence). The germline V and J ends were trimmed by 4 bases and 4 bases, with 14 bases remaining between them. The CDR3 runs 14 residues. In DNA, the CDR3 is TGTGCCAGTAGTAGGACCCTGGACTATTACGAGCAGTACTTC. Protein product: CASSRTLDYYEQYF.

Comment on this clonotype: The junction differs from germline at one of its ends, possibly a read error. This chain joins TRBV20-1 and TRBJ2-3; weak D call: TRBD2 (5 bases). CDR1 and CDR2 from the germline V gene are DFQATT and SNEGSKA (reference sequence). This CDR3 has 18 amino acids. For the CDR3, the DNA is TGCAGTGCTAGAGCACCTTTTGCGGCTAGTGGGAGCACAGATAGGCAGTATTTT. This sequence encodes CSARAPFAASGSTDRQYF.

As concerns this clonotype: Given a much more abundant clone one base away, this may be a read error. The chain carries TRBV5-1 and TRBJ2-2, with 10 bases matching TRBD2. CDR1 is SGHRS and CDR2 is YFSETQ in the germline V gene. The CDR3 contains 19 residues. J lost 5 bases, V lost 4 bases, and 17 bases had no gene match. The CDR3 sequence is CASSLRSGELAGETGELFF. CDR3 coding DNA: TGCGCCAGCAGCCTCCGTTCGGGGGAGCTAGCGGGAGAAACCGGGGAGCTGTTTTTT.

A note on this clonotype: A much more abundant neighbour one base away suggests this may be a read error. This chain connects TRBV6-4 to TRBJ1-1; 9 positions match TRBD1. This CDR3 has 16 amino acids. Germline V gene data show CDR1 as MRHNA and CDR2 as SNTAGT. The CDR3 reads CASSDLGQGLNAEAFF. The CDR3 DNA reads TGTGCCAGCAGTGACTTAGGACAGGGGTTGAACGCTGAAGCTTTCTTT.

This clonotype was observed many times. The J gene is TRBJ2-1, the V gene TRBV5-6; the D call may be TRBD1 or TRBD2 (5 bases each). This CDR3 has 13 residues. V was shortened by 2 bases and J by 8 bases, with 11 bases between the two germline ends. Germline V CDR1 and CDR2: SGHDT, YYEEEE. The CDR3 spells CASSFSRGDEQFF. CDR3 bases: TGTGCCAGCAGCTTTTCACGGGGCGATGAGCAGTTCTTC.

This clonotype was seen just once. The rearrangement links TRBV20-1 to TRBJ1-2; D uncertain. CDR3 length: 14 amino acids. The germline CDR1 and CDR2 sequences are DFQATT and SNEGSKA (reference sequence). The V and J ends lost 0 bases and 4 bases respectively, with 12 bases between them. This CDR3 is CSARDGNVFYGYTF. CDR3 DNA: TGCAGTGCTAGAGATGGAAACGTTTTCTATGGCTACACCTTC.

There are many counts of this clonotype. The V call is TRBV5-1, the J call TRBJ2-7, with D possibly being TRBD1 or TRBD2 (7 bases each). The CDR3 has 15 amino acids. V was clipped by 4 bases and J by 3 bases, with 17 bases between them. Looked up from germline, CDR1 is SGHRS and CDR2 is YFSETQ. The CDR3: CASSPPGGGIYEQYF. CDR3 nucleotide sequence: TGCGCCAGCAGCCCCCCAGGGGGAGGGATCTACGAGCAGTACTTC. The entire variable domain, with the rest obtained from reference TRBV5-1 and TRBJ2-7, is as follows: KAGVTQTPRYLIKTRGQQVTLSCSPISGHRSVSWYQQTPGQGLQFLFEYFSETQRNKGNFPGRFSGRQFSNSRSEMNVSTLELGDSALYLCASSPPGGGIYEQYFGPGTRLTVT.

In its sample, this clonotype was seen a few times. The CDR3 DNA sequence: TGTGCCAGCAGCGCGTCCCTGTCTGGTCGGTCGGGGCAGTACTTC. Translation gives CASSASLSGRSGQYF. The chain carries TRBV9 and TRBJ2-7; D is ambiguous. V shed 3 bases and J shed 9 bases, with 22 bases lying between them. From germline, CDR1 is SGDLS and CDR2 YYNGEE. CDR3 length: 15 amino acids.